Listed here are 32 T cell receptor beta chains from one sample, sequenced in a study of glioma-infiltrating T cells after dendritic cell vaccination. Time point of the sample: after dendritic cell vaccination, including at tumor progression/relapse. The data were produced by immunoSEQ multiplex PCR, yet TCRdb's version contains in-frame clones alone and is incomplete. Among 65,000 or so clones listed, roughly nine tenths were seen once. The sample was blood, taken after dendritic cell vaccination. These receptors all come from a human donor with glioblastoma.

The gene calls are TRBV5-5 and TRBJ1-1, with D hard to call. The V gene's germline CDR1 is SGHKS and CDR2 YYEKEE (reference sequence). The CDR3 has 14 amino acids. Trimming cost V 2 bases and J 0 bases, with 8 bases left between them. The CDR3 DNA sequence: TGTGCCAGCAGCTTCGGGGAGGTGAACACTGAAGCTTTCTTT. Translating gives CASSFGEVNTEAFF.

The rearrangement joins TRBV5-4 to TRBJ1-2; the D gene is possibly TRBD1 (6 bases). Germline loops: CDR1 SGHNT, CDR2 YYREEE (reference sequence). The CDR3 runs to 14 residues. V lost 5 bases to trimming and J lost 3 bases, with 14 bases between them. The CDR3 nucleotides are TGTGCCAGCAGGACGGACAGAGGGGACTATGGCTACACCTTC. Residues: CASRTDRGDYGYTF.

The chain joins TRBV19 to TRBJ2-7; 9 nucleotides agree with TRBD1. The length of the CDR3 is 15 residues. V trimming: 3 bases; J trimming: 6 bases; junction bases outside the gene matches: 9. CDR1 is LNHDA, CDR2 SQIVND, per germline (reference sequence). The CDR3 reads CASSITGGAAGEQYF. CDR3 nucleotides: TGTGCCAGTAGTATTACAGGGGGCGCGGCGGGCGAGCAGTACTTC.

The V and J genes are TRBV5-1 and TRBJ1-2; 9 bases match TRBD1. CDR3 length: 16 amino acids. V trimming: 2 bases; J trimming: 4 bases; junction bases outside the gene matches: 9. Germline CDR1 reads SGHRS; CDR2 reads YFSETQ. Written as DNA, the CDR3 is TGCGCCAGCAGCTTCACCTCCGGGACAGGGCGCTATGGCTACACCTTC. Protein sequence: CASSFTSGTGRYGYTF.

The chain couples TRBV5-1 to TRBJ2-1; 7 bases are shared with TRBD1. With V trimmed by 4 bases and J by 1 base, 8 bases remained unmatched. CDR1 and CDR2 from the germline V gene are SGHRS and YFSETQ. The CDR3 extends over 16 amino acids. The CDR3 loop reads CASSVNRGGSYNEQFF. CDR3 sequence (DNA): TGCGCCAGCAGCGTCAACAGGGGTGGGTCCTACAATGAGCAGTTCTTC.

Here the CDR3 reads CASSFHRGADTIYF. In DNA form, the CDR3 reads TGTGCCAGCAGTTTCCACAGGGGAGCGGACACCATATATTTT. The chain uses TRBV27 and TRBJ1-3, with 7 nucleotides matching TRBD1. J was trimmed by 8 bases and V by 3 bases; bases with no gene match: 7. From germline, CDR1 is MNHEY and CDR2 SMNVEV (reference sequence). The CDR3 loop spans 14 amino acids.

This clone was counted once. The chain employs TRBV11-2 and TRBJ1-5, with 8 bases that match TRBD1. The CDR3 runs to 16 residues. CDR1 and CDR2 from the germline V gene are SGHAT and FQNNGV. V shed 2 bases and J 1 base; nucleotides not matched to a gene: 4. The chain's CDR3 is CASSLTGGRSNQPQHF. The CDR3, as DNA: TGTGCCAGCAGCTTAACAGGGGGTAGGAGCAATCAGCCCCAGCATTTT.

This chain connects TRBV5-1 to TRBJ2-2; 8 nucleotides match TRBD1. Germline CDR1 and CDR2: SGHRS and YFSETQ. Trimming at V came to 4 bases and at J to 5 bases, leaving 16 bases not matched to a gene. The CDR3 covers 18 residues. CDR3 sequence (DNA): TGCGCCAGCAGCCTATTTGGCCGGGACAGGTTCGGGACCGGGGAGCTGTTTTTT. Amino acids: CASSLFGRDRFGTGELFF. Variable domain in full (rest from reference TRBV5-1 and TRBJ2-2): KAGVTQTPRYLIKTRGQQVTLSCSPISGHRSVSWYQQTPGQGLQFLFEYFSETQRNKGNFPGRFSGRQFSNSRSEMNVSTLELGDSALYLCASSLFGRDRFGTGELFFGEGSRLTVL.

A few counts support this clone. CDR3 nucleotides: TGTGCCAGCAGGTACGCGGCCGGATTCTACGAGCAGTACTTC. It yields the protein CASRYAAGFYEQYF. The chain carries TRBV6-1 and TRBJ2-7; D ambiguous. The CDR3 consists of 14 residues. V was shortened by 6 bases and J by 3 bases, with 15 bases between the two germline ends. Germline loops: CDR1 MNHNS, CDR2 SASEGT.

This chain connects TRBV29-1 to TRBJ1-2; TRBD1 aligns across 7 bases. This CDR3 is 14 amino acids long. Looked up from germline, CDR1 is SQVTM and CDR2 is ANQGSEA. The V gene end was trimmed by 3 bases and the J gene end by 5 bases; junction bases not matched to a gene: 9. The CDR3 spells CSVDGQAVAYGYTF. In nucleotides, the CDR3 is TGCAGCGTTGATGGACAGGCCGTTGCTTATGGCTACACCTTC.

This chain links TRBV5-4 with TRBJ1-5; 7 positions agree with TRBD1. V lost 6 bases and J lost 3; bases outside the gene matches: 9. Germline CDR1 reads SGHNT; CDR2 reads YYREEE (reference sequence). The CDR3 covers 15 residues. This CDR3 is CASTGRQGPNQPQHF. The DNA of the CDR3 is TGTGCCAGCACCGGAAGACAGGGTCCCAATCAGCCCCAGCATTTT.

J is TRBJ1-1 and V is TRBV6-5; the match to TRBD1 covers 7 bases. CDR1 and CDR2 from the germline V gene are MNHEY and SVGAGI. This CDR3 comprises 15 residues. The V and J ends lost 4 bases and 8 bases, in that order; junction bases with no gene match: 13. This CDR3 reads CASSSRQGELSEAFF. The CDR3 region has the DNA TGTGCCAGCAGTTCTCGACAGGGTGAATTGTCAGAAGCTTTCTTT.

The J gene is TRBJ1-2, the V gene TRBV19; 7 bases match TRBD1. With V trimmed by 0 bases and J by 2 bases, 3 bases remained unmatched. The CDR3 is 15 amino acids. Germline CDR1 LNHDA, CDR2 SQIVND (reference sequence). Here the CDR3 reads CASSIDRGSNYGYTF. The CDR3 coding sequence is TGTGCCAGTAGTATAGACAGGGGGTCAAACTATGGCTACACCTTC.

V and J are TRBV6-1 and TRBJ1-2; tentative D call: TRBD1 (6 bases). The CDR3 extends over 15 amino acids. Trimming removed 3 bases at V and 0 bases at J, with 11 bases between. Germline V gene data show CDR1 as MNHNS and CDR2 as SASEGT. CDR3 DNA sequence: TGTGCCAGCAGTGACCTGACAGGTCCTAACTATGGCTACACCTTC. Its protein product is CASSDLTGPNYGYTF.

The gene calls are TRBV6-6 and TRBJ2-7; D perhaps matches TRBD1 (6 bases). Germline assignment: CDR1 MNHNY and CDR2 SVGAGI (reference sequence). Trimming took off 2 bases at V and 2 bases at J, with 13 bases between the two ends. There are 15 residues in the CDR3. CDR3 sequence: CASSYDGQSTYEQYF. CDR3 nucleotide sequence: TGTGCCAGCAGTTACGATGGACAGAGCACCTACGAGCAGTACTTC.

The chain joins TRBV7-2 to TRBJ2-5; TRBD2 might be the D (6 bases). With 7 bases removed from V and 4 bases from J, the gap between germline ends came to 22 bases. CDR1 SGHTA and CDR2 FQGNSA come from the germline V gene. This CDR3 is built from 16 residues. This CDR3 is CASKLDESGHGETQYF. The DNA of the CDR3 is TGTGCCAGCAAATTAGATGAGAGCGGGCACGGAGAGACCCAGTACTTC.

The CDR3 DNA follows: TGTGCCAGCAGCTCGGACAGCTACCAAGAGACCCAGTACTTC. Translated: CASSSDSYQETQYF. J is TRBJ2-5 and V is TRBV5-5, with a weak D call TRBD1 (6 bases). V was trimmed by 3 bases and J by 0 bases, leaving 9 bases between them. This CDR3 is built from 14 residues. Looked up from germline, CDR1 is SGHKS and CDR2 is YYEKEE (reference sequence).

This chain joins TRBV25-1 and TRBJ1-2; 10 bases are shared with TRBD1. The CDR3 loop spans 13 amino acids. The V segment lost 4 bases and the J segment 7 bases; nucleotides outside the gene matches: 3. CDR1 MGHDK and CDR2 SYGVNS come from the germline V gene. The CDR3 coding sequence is TGTGCCAGCAGTGTGGACAGGGGGATTGGCTACACCTTC. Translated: CASSVDRGIGYTF.

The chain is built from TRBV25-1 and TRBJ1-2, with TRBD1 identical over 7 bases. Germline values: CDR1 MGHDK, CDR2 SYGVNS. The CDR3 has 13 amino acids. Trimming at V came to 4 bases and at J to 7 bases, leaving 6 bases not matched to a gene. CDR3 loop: CASSVTGVAGYTF. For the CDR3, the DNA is TGTGCCAGCAGTGTAACAGGGGTGGCTGGCTACACCTTC.

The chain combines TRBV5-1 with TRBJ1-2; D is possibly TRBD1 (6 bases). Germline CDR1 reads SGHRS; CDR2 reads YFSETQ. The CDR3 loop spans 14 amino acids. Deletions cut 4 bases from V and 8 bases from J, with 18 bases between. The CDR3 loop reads CASSPGGPGWGYTF. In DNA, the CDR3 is TGCGCCAGCAGCCCCGGGGGGCCTGGATGGGGCTACACCTTC.

The CDR3 DNA reads as TGTGCCAGCAGCACCCGAGCAGGGGGCCCAGATACGCAGTATTTT. Translated, it gives CASSTRAGGPDTQYF. The V and J genes are TRBV11-2 and TRBJ2-3, with TRBD1 matching over 8 bases. The CDR3 has 15 amino acids. Germline-derived CDR1 and CDR2 are SGHAT and FQNNGV. V was pared by 5 bases and J by 4 bases, with 8 bases of the junction left unmatched.

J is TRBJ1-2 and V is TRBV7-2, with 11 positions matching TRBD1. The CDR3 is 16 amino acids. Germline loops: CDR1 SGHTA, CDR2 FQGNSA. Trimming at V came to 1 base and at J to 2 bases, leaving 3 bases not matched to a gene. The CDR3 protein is CASSLVGQGANYGYTF. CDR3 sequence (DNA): TGTGCCAGCAGCTTAGTTGGACAGGGGGCGAACTATGGCTACACCTTC.

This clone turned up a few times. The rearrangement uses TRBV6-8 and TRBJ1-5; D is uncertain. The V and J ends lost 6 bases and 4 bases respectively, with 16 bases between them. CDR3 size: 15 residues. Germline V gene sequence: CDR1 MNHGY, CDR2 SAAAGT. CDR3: CASSFGRARNQPQHF. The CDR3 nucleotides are TGTGCCAGCAGCTTTGGTCGCGCCCGTAATCAGCCCCAGCATTTT.

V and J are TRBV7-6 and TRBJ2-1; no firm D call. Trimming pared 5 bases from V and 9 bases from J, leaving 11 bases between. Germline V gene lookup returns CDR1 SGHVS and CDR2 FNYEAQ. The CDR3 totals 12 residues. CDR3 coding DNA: TGTGCCAGCAGCCCGGCCGGCGGTGAGCAGTTCTTC. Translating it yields CASSPAGGEQFF.

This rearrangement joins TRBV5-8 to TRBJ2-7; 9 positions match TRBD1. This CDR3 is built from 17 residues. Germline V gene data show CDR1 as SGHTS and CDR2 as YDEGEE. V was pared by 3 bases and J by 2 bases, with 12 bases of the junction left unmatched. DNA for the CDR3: TGTGCCAGCAGCTCAAGTCCTCGCGGGACAGGGACCTACGAGCAGTACTTC. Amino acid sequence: CASSSSPRGTGTYEQYF. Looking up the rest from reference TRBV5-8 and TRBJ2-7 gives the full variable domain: EAGVTQSPTHLIKTRGQQATLRCSPISGHTSVYWYQQALGLGLQFLLWYDEGEERNRGNFPPRFSGRQFPNYSSELNVNALELEDSALYLCASSSSPRGTGTYEQYFGPGTRLTVT.

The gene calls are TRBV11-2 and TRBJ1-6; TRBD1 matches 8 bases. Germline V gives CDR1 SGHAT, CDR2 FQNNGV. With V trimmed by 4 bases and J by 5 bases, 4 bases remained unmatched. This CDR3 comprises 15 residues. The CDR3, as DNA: TGTGCCAGCAGCTATAGGACAGGGAATAATTCACCCCTCCACTTT. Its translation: CASSYRTGNNSPLHF.

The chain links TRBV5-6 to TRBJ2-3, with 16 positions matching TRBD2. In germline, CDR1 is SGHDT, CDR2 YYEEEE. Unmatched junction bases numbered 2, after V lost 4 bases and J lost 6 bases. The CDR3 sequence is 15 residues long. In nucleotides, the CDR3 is TGTGCCAGCAGCGGGGGACTAGCGGGAGGGGATACGCAGTATTTT. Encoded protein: CASSGGLAGGDTQYF.

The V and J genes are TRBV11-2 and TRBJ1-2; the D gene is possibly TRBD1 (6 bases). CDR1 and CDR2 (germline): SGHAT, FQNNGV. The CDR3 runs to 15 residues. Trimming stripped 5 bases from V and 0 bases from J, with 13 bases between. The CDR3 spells CASSHRTVPNYGYTF. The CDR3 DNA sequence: TGTGCCAGCAGCCACCGGACAGTCCCTAACTATGGCTACACCTTC.

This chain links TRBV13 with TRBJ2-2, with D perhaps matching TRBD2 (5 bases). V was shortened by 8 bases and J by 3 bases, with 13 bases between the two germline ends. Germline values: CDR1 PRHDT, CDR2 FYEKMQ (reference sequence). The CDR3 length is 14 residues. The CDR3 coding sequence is TGTGCCAGCCCGGTTGAGGGAGACACCGGGGAGCTGTTTTTT. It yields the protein CASPVEGDTGELFF.

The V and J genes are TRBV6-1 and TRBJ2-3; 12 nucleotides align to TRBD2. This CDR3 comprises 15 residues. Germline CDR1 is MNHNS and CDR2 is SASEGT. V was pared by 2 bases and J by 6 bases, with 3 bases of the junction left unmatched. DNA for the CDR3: TGTGCCAGCAGTGAACTAGCGGGGGGGCCGGATACGCAGTATTTT. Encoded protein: CASSELAGGPDTQYF.

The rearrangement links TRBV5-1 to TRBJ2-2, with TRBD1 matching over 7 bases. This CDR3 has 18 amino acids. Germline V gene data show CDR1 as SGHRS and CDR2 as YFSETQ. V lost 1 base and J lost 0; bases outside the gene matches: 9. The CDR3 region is CASSLYPGQGANTGELFF. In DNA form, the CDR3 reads TGCGCCAGCAGCTTGTATCCAGGGCAGGGGGCGAACACCGGGGAGCTGTTTTTT.

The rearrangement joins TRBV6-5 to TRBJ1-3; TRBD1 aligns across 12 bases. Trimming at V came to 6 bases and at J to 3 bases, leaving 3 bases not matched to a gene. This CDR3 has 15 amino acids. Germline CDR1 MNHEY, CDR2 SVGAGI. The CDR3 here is CASRGQGAVGNTIYF. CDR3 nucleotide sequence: TGTGCCAGCAGGGGACAGGGGGCGGTTGGAAACACCATATATTTT.